The sequence of this T cell receptor (beta chain) was determined in a study of blood T cell repertoires in COVID-19. At the level of the study: Sites in the United States, Italy and Spain provided acute and convalescent COVID-19 samples. PBMCs, B-cell-depleted T cells, or T cells provided the cDNA or gDNA that made up the material.

J gave up 4 bases and V 3 bases, and 5 bases lay outside the gene matches. CDR1 MNHNS and CDR2 SASEGT come from the germline V gene. The CDR3 is made up of 14 amino acids. Per the original data handling: Nucleated cell number was recorded as an estimate derived from reference gene primer amplification. Method: immunoSEQ multiplex PCR; TCRdb's copy keeps in-frame clones and lacks some. Clone size and the V and J calls come from that table; the DNA yielded D and trimming. This sample has approximately 170,000 clones, with roughly 70% found just once. The specimen sequenced was peripheral blood. This sequence joins TRBV6-1 and TRBJ2-5; 7 bases line up with TRBD2. The source is a woman older than 75 with acute or convalescent COVID-19. The CDR3 protein is CASSDGTIVETQYF. The CDR3 nucleotides read TGTGCCAGCAGTGATGGGACTATCGTAGAGACCCAGTACTTC.